This T cell receptor (beta chain) came from a study of somatic mutations in cytotoxic T cells in rheumatoid arthritis. Across the study: Using a FACSAria II or Sony SH800, a portion of the V beta antibody-stained T-cell populations were flow-sorted at nearly 100% purity, and among those populations were V beta1+ cells that were then sequenced for TCRB.

Trimming cost V 4 bases and J 4 bases; bases outside gene matches: 7. Germline values: CDR1 MGHRA, CDR2 YSYEKL. The length of the CDR3 is 14 residues. Sequencing used immunoSEQ multiplex PCR; TCRdb keeps in-frame clones, though not all of them. This repertoire shows roughly 20,000 clones, over 60% found once; its top ten account for about 28%. Sequenced sample: CD8+ T cells sorted from blood. This chain joins TRBV4-1 and TRBJ2-7, with 7 bases fitting TRBD2. This sequence was found in an adult with rheumatoid arthritis. The CDR3 protein is CASSPSGGGYEQYF. In nucleotides, the CDR3 is TGCGCCAGCAGCCCCTCTGGGGGGGGTTACGAGCAGTACTTC.